The TCR beta chain under discussion was sequenced for a study of T cells after yellow fever vaccination. Study-wide results and limits: Peaking on day 5 versus 15, the secondary response was faster but weaker. Although most clonotypes did not, a small share appeared in both CD4 and CD8 compartments.

In its sample, this clonotype was seen a few times. The antigen remains unidentified. Universal primer sites and UMIs were introduced during 5'RACE template-switching synthesis of TCR cDNA. TCRdb re-called the 5' RACE reads with MiXCR, one entry per CDR3 protein. This table holds roughly 190,000 distinct CDR3 sequences, 9.5% to 12% found once. The ends lost 8 bases at V and 3 bases at J; junction bases unmatched: 10. The CDR3 consists of 13 residues. Germline-derived CDR1 and CDR2 are SQVTM and ANQGSEA. The sequencing used CD8+ T cells sorted from PBMCs, collected 15 days after the yellow fever booster vaccination. J is TRBJ2-7 and V is TRBV29-1, with 7 bases identical to TRBD1. This clonotype was obtained from a man between 18 and 35 years old who received the YFV17D yellow fever vaccine. The CDR3 DNA is TGCAGCACGACAGGGATCAGTGACTACGAGCAGTACTTC. This translates into CSTTGISDYEQYF.